A single sample gave rise to the 20 T cell receptor beta chains below, sequenced in a study of T cell clonality in common variable immunodeficiency. Study-level points and caveats: In common variable immunodeficiency, TCR beta chains reportedly carried fewer deletions and N-nucleotide insertions.

Antigens for these TCRs are unknown. The assay was immunoSEQ multiplex PCR, and TCRdb's table has in-frame clones only and misses some. This repertoire holds approximately 30,000 clones, and none appear only once. Source material: peripheral blood mononuclear cells. The receptors stem from a human donor with common variable immunodeficiency.

This clone was seen only a few times. The read halts 3 residues ahead of the CDR3 end, with the missing end drawn from the germline J gene. V usage is TRBV2 and J usage is TRBJ2-7; possibly TRBD1 for D (6 bases). The CDR3 has 12 residues. CDR1 and CDR2 (germline): SNHLY, FYNNEI. V shed 6 bases and J shed 6 bases, with 12 bases lying between them. The DNA read from the CDR3 is TGTGCCAGCAGAATCGGACAGTTCGAG. Translated, it gives CASRIGQFE. The CDR3 as a whole reads CASRIGQFEQYF.

By sample share, this clone is medium-sized. The read stops 3 residues short of the end of the CDR3; the missing end is completed from the germline J gene. This chain uses TRBV29-1 with TRBJ1-1; TRBD1 might be the D (6 bases). There are 16 residues in the CDR3. Germline CDR1 and CDR2: SQVTM and ANQGSEA. V gave up 7 bases and J gave up 2 bases, with 23 bases separating them. The sequenced CDR3 bases are TGCAGCGCCAGAGGGGGTTTCGAGGCTTTCAACACTGAA. It codes for CSARGGFEAFNTE. The entire CDR3 protein reads CSARGGFEAFNTEAFF.

Turning to this clone: The CDR3 extends 3 residues past the end of the read, so its final part is completed from the germline J gene. The V call is TRBV7-9, the J call TRBJ1-4, with D hard to call. With 4 bases removed from V and 4 bases from J, the gap between germline ends came to 7 bases. This CDR3 region has 13 residues. CDR1 and CDR2 (germline): SEHNR, FQNEAQ (reference sequence). Partial CDR3 DNA: TGTGCCAGCAGCTCCGGGGTTAATGAAAAA. Its translation is CASSSGVNEK. In full, the CDR3 is CASSSGVNEKLFF.

In the case of this clone: The read stops 3 residues short of the end of the CDR3; the missing end is completed from the germline J gene. The rearrangement uses TRBV5-1 and TRBJ2-1; 9 bases align to TRBD2. V gave up 3 bases and J gave up 4 bases; unmatched junction bases: 5. Germline V CDR1 and CDR2: SGHRS, YFSETQ. This CDR3 has 15 amino acids. The CDR3 bases that were read are TGCGCCAGCAGCTCTCTAGCGGGGAGTTACAATGAG. The encoded protein is CASSSLAGSYNE. The entire CDR3 protein reads CASSSLAGSYNEQFF.

A note on this clone: The read gets to within 3 residues of the CDR3 end, and the germline J gene fills in the rest. The chain carries TRBV19 and TRBJ2-7; TRBD1 aligns across 10 bases. The germline V gene has CDR1 LNHDA and CDR2 SQIVND (reference sequence). This CDR3 region has 14 residues. The V and J ends lost 4 bases and 1 base, in that order; junction bases with no gene match: 1. The part of the CDR3 DNA that was read is TGTGCCAGTAGTAGGACAGGGGGGTCCTACGAG. It codes for CASSRTGGSYE. The complete CDR3 protein is CASSRTGGSYEQYF.

Turning to this clone: The read is 3 residues too short to cover the CDR3 end, so that end is filled in from the germline J gene. The chain employs TRBV7-2 and TRBJ2-7; D perhaps matches TRBD2 (6 bases). The germline V gene has CDR1 SGHTA and CDR2 FQGNSA. Trimming took off 2 bases at V and 2 bases at J, with 13 bases between the two ends. The CDR3 spans 15 residues. The sequenced part of the CDR3 DNA is TGTGCCAGCAGCTTACCCCGACTAGGACCCTACGAG. It specifies CASSLPRLGPYE. The full-length CDR3 reads as CASSLPRLGPYEQYF.

The sample holds many counts of this clone. Read coverage stops 3 residues before the CDR3 terminus; the germline J gene supplies the remainder. This chain connects TRBV7-3 to TRBJ2-7; TRBD1 matches 7 bases. J was trimmed by 3 bases and V by 5 bases; bases with no gene match: 7. The germline CDR1 and CDR2 sequences are SGHTA and FQGTGA. The CDR3 runs 14 residues. The CDR3 bases that were read are TGTGCCAGCAGCACAGACAGGGCCCACTACGAG. This gives the protein CASSTDRAHYE. In full, the CDR3 is CASSTDRAHYEQYF.

Turning to this clone: The read stops 3 residues short of the end of the CDR3; the missing end is completed from the germline J gene. The chain uses TRBV19 and TRBJ2-3; 8 bases line up with TRBD1. This CDR3 contains 15 residues. From germline, CDR1 is LNHDA and CDR2 SQIVND (reference sequence). V was pared by 2 bases and J by 2 bases, with 3 bases of the junction left unmatched. The CDR3 is CASSITGGFTDTQYF. The DNA read from the CDR3 is TGTGCCAGTAGTATAACAGGGGGTTTCACAGATACG.

By sample share, this clone is medium-sized. Coverage ceases 3 residues before the CDR3 finishes, and the germline J gene fills in the end. The chain carries TRBV20-1 and TRBJ2-7, with a tentative D call TRBD1 (5 bases). This CDR3 spans 14 amino acids. V lost 0 bases to trimming and J lost 1 base, with 10 bases between them. CDR1 is DFQATT and CDR2 is SNEGSKA in the germline V gene (reference sequence). CDR3 protein: CSARDHQGSYEQYF. CDR3 DNA (partial): TGCAGTGCTAGAGATCATCAGGGTTCCTACGAG.

The table lists this clone with many counts. The observed sequence ends 3 residues before the CDR3 terminus, with the missing tail filled in from the germline J gene. This chain connects TRBV19 to TRBJ2-1; no clear D gene. Trimming removed 5 bases from V and 1 base from J, with 6 bases in between. The CDR3 is 13 amino acids. Germline V gene lookup returns CDR1 LNHDA and CDR2 SQIVND (reference sequence). The CDR3 loop reads CASSHRSYNEQFF. The covered CDR3 bases are TGTGCCAGTAGTCATAGATCCTACAATGAG.

This clone came up a few times. The read halts 3 residues ahead of the CDR3 end, with the missing end drawn from the germline J gene. The V call is TRBV2, the J call TRBJ1-1; D possibly corresponds to TRBD1 (6 bases). CDR3 length equals 12 residues. Looked up from germline, CDR1 is SNHLY and CDR2 is FYNNEI. Trimming shortened V by 9 bases and J by 1 base, and 9 bases separated the two germline ends. CDR3 region: CARDRENTEAFF. The part of the CDR3 DNA that was read is TGTGCCAGGGACAGAGAGAACACTGAA.

This clone has ten or more counts. With the read ending 3 residues before the CDR3 end, the germline J gene is used to fill in that end. J is TRBJ2-3 and V is TRBV5-4; D is unclear. Trimming took off 5 bases at V and 4 bases at J, with 11 bases between the two ends. The V gene's germline CDR1 is SGHNT and CDR2 YYREEE (reference sequence). The CDR3 has 13 residues. The covered CDR3 bases are TGTGCCAGCAGGACACCCCACGCAGATACG. Translated: CASRTPHADT. Given in full, the CDR3 is CASRTPHADTQYF.

A note on this clone: Read sequence stops 3 residues before the CDR3 end, and the germline J gene provides the missing end. The gene calls are TRBV2 and TRBJ1-6, with a tentative D call TRBD1 (5 bases). The CDR3 runs 16 residues. Germline V lookup: CDR1 SNHLY, CDR2 FYNNEI. Trimming pared 5 bases from V and 5 bases from J, leaving 16 bases between. Partial CDR3 DNA: TGTGCCAGCAGTTTTGACAGCCGGATAAATAATTCACCC. This codes for CASSFDSRINNSP. The CDR3 in full is CASSFDSRINNSPLHF.

This clone was seen a few times. The observed sequence ends 3 residues before the CDR3 terminus, with the missing tail filled in from the germline J gene. V usage is TRBV7-9 and J usage is TRBJ1-2; D is possibly TRBD1 (5 bases). Germline-derived CDR1 and CDR2 are SEHNR and FQNEAQ (reference sequence). Deletions cut 5 bases from V and 7 bases from J, with 14 bases between. This CDR3 spans 13 amino acids. The sequenced part of the CDR3 DNA is TGTGCCAGCAGCCCCGCGCGGGGCGCTGGC. Its protein is CASSPARGAG. The whole CDR3 sequence is CASSPARGAGYTF.

This clone was seen more than once but under ten times. The sequenced fragment ends 3 residues before the CDR3 boundary, so the rest is inferred from the germline J gene. The chain carries TRBV19 and TRBJ2-7; no clear D. Germline CDR1 reads LNHDA; CDR2 reads SQIVND (reference sequence). V shed 5 bases and J shed 0 bases, with 17 bases lying between them. This CDR3 has 16 residues. The CDR3: CASSGTGSPSSYEQYF. CDR3 DNA, as far as it was read: TGTGCCAGTAGTGGCACCGGGTCCCCTTCCTCCTACGAG.

This clone was recorded at least ten times. The read comes to an end 3 residues before the CDR3 does, leaving the germline J gene to fill in the end. The J gene is TRBJ1-6, the V gene TRBV20-1; D is possibly TRBD1 (6 bases). Per the germline V gene, CDR1 is DFQATT and CDR2 is SNEGSKA (reference sequence). This CDR3 has 14 amino acids. The V end lost 3 bases, the J end lost 7 bases, and 13 bases lay between the germline ends. CDR3 region: CSASMLQGNSPLHF. CDR3 bases read: TGCAGTGCTAGTATGTTGCAGGGGAATTCACCC.

The sample holds many counts of this clone. The missing CDR3 end, 3 residues past where the read stops, is filled in from the germline J gene. This rearrangement joins TRBV9 to TRBJ2-3; D unclear. The CDR3 consists of 16 residues. Per the germline V gene, CDR1 is SGDLS and CDR2 is YYNGEE. Trimming removed 4 bases at V and 0 bases at J, with 15 bases between. CDR3 region: CASSPTRVPSTDTQYF. The part of the CDR3 DNA that was read is TGTGCCAGCAGCCCTACCCGCGTTCCTAGCACAGATACG. Together with reference TRBV9 and TRBJ2-3, the CDR3 gives the full variable domain: DSGVTQTPKHLITATGQRVTLRCSPRSGDLSVYWYQQSLDQGLQFLIQYYNGEERAKGNILERFSAQQFPDLHSELNLSSLELGDSALYFCASSPTRVPSTDTQYFGPGTRLTVL.

In regard to this clone: The DNA ends 3 residues before the CDR3 does, and the rest of the CDR3 is filled in from the germline J gene. This chain uses TRBV19 with TRBJ2-1; D may be TRBD1 (5 bases). CDR3 length: 15 amino acids. The V end lost 4 bases, the J end lost 0 bases, and 10 bases lay between the germline ends. Germline V gene data show CDR1 as LNHDA and CDR2 as SQIVND (reference sequence). CDR3 residues: CASSTTVSSYNEQFF. The sequenced part of the CDR3 DNA is TGTGCCAGTAGTACGACAGTCAGCTCCTACAATGAG.

This clone showed up just a few times. With the read ending 3 residues before the CDR3 end, the germline J gene is used to fill in that end. The V gene is TRBV7-9, the J gene TRBJ2-7; TRBD1 is a possible D gene (5 bases). The length of the CDR3 is 12 residues. Germline lookup yields CDR1 SEHNR and CDR2 FQNEAQ (reference sequence). Between the trimmed V and J ends, which lost 5 bases and 6 bases, there was a span of 11 bases. The DNA read from the CDR3 is TGTGCCAGCAGCCCTGCTGGGGCCGAG. It is translated as CASSPAGAE. The whole CDR3 sequence is CASSPAGAEQYF.

This clone came up a few times. The read comes to an end 3 residues before the CDR3 does, leaving the germline J gene to fill in the end. This chain joins TRBV7-9 and TRBJ1-2; D is ambiguous. Per the germline V gene, CDR1 is SEHNR and CDR2 is FQNEAQ (reference sequence). The CDR3 is made up of 12 amino acids. The sequenced CDR3 bases are TGTGCCAGCAGCAGGACTTCGAAGGGC. Amino acid sequence: CASSRTSKG. The CDR3 in its entirety is CASSRTSKGYTF.